A single sample is the source of the 21 T cell receptor beta chains below, sequenced in a study of CD8+CD57+ T cells in acquired aplastic anemia. It was genomic DNA that served as the template for profiling TCR beta VDJ and CDR3. TCRdb independently ran MiXCR on the reads; one entry per CDR3 protein. The sample records 450,000 to 600,000 distinct CDR3 sequences, around 30% being singletons. Patients included in sequencing had previously demonstrated CD8+CD57+ cell expansion by flow cytometry. The sequencing input was sorted CD4+, CD8+, or CD8+CD57+ T cells (not recorded which) from PBMCs. These receptors originate from a human donor with aplastic anemia.

At least ten counts were recorded for this clonotype. The rearrangement uses TRBV9 and TRBJ1-2; D remains ambiguous. The CDR3 loop spans 14 amino acids. The V gene's germline CDR1 is SGDLS and CDR2 YYNGEE. Trimming removed 4 bases from V and 1 base from J, with 11 bases in between. CDR3 nucleotide sequence: TGTGCCAGCAGCCGGGCACGGAATAACTATGGCTACACCTTC. Protein product: CASSRARNNYGYTF.

At least ten counts were recorded for this clonotype. This sequence joins TRBV25-1 and TRBJ1-3; D is unclear. Germline V gives CDR1 MGHDK, CDR2 SYGVNS. V was shortened by 2 bases and J by 0 bases, with 11 bases between the two germline ends. The CDR3 is made up of 16 amino acids. The CDR3 sequence is CASSEVGRSSGNTIYF. DNA of the CDR3: TGTGCCAGCAGTGAAGTAGGTAGGAGCTCTGGAAACACCATATATTTT.

In nucleotides, the CDR3 is TGCAAGGGATGGGGCACTGAAGCTTTCTTT. Amino acid sequence: CKGWGTEAFF. The chain has TRBV20-1 and TRBJ1-1; no definite D call. Germline V gene lookup returns CDR1 DFQATT and CDR2 SNEGSKA (reference sequence). The CDR3 loop spans 10 amino acids.

The chain employs TRBV12-3 or TRBV12-4 and TRBJ2-3; D perhaps matches TRBD2 (5 bases). Trimming left V 5 bases short and J 1 base short, with 13 bases between. This CDR3 is built from 15 residues. CDR3 sequence reads: CASSETSGGTDTQYF. The CDR3 DNA sequence: TGTGCCAGCAGTGAAACTAGTGGTGGCACAGATACGCAGTATTTT.

This chain links TRBV2 with TRBJ1-6; D may be TRBD1 (5 bases). The CDR3 runs 13 residues. V dropped 7 bases and J dropped 7 bases, with 11 bases sitting between them. CDR1 is SNHLY, CDR2 FYNNEI, per germline. CDR3 coding DNA: TGTGCCAGCAACCCACAGGCAAATTCACCCCTCCACTTT. The encoded protein is CASNPQANSPLHF. Combining the CDR3 with reference TRBV2 and TRBJ1-6 gives the whole variable domain EPEVTQTPSHQVTQMGQEVILRCVPISNHLYFYWYRQILGQKVEFLVSFYNNEISEKSEIFDDQFSVERPDGSNFTLKIRSTKLEDSAMYFCASNPQANSPLHFGNGTRLTVT.

This clonotype came up a few times. This sequence joins TRBV6-1 and TRBJ1-1; a weak D match, TRBD1 (6 bases). V dropped 7 bases and J dropped 4 bases, with 16 bases sitting between them. Germline lookup yields CDR1 MNHNS and CDR2 SASEGT. This CDR3 contains 14 residues. In DNA form, the CDR3 reads TGTGCCAGCAAGGACCTCAGGGGAGGCACTGAAGCTTTCTTT. It yields the protein CASKDLRGGTEAFF.

This clonotype was recorded at least ten times. The chain links TRBV20-1 to TRBJ2-7, with 10 positions matching TRBD1. CDR1 is DFQATT, CDR2 SNEGSKA, per germline (reference sequence). The J segment lost 3 bases and the V segment lost 3 bases, leaving 5 bases of the junction unmatched. The CDR3 has 14 residues. The CDR3 sequence is CSARTGTGVYEQYF. The CDR3 DNA sequence: TGCAGTGCTAGGACCGGGACAGGGGTCTACGAGCAGTACTTC.

This chain uses TRBV19 with TRBJ1-6, with 8 bases aligning to TRBD1. The CDR3 runs 15 residues. CDR1 and CDR2 from the germline V gene are LNHDA and SQIVND (reference sequence). V lost 4 bases to trimming and J lost 8 bases; unmatched junction nucleotides: 7. CDR3 amino acids: CASSTRQGLDSPLHF. CDR3 coding DNA: TGTGCCAGTAGTACAAGACAGGGGTTGGATTCACCCCTCCACTTT.

The chain combines TRBV7-8 with TRBJ2-7; D remains ambiguous. The length of the CDR3 is 13 residues. V was shortened by 0 bases and J by 3 bases, with 6 bases between the two germline ends. Germline-derived CDR1 and CDR2 are SGHVS and FQNEAQ. The CDR3 DNA is TGTGCCAGCAGCTTAGCGGGGAACTACGAGCAGTACTTC. Translation: CASSLAGNYEQYF.

Notes on this clonotype: A read error may be the cause here, since a much bigger clone is one base away. CDR3 sequence reads: CACSAGGSYEQYF. The CDR3 coding sequence is TGTGCCTGTAGTGCGGGCGGCTCCTACGAGCAGTACTTC. The chain has TRBV19 and TRBJ2-7, with D maybe TRBD2 (5 bases). The CDR3 is 13 amino acids. CDR1 and CDR2 from the germline V gene are LNHDA and SQIVND (reference sequence). The variable domain in full, completed from reference TRBV19 and TRBJ2-7, reads DGGITQSPKYLFRKEGQNVTLSCEQNLNHDAMYWYRQDPGQGLRLIYYSQIVNDFQKGDIAEGYSVSREKKESFPLTVTSAQKNPTAFYLCACSAGGSYEQYFGPGTRLTVT.

The chain uses TRBV7-2 and TRBJ1-5; D possibly corresponds to TRBD2 (5 bases). The better agreement between TRBJ2-3 and the DNA end casts doubt on the J call. CDR3 length: 15 amino acids. CDR1 is SGHTA, CDR2 FQGNSA, per germline. This CDR3 reads CASSLGPSSAQPQYF. CDR3 sequence (DNA): TGTGCCAGCAGCTTAGGCCCCAGTAGCGCGCAGCCCCAGTATTTT.

This clonotype was seen many times. The chain is built from TRBV12-3 or TRBV12-4 and TRBJ1-2; D gene ambiguous. The CDR3 length is 11 residues. V lost 3 bases, J lost 7 bases, and 6 bases lay in between. This CDR3 is CASSFSAGYTF. For the CDR3, the DNA is TGTGCCAGCAGTTTCAGTGCTGGCTACACCTTC.

The rearrangement uses TRBV19 and TRBJ1-6; the D gene is possibly TRBD1 (5 bases). The germline V and J ends were trimmed by 9 bases and 5 bases, with 11 bases remaining between them. This CDR3 contains 13 residues. The germline V gene has CDR1 LNHDA and CDR2 SQIVND (reference sequence). CDR3 DNA sequence: TGTGCCAGCGGGGACGGCGATAATTCACCCCTCCACTTT. This encodes CASGDGDNSPLHF.

This clonotype was counted ten times or more. The V call is TRBV19, the J call TRBJ1-2; D is uncertain. Trimming cost V 6 bases and J 6 bases, with 11 bases left between them. The CDR3 consists of 12 residues. The germline V gene has CDR1 LNHDA and CDR2 SQIVND (reference sequence). In DNA form, the CDR3 reads TGTGCCAGTAGGGGAGGTCCAGATGGCTACACCTTC. Translated: CASRGGPDGYTF.

The rearrangement links TRBV12-3 or TRBV12-4 to TRBJ2-5; D gene ambiguous. V lost 4 bases, J lost 4 bases, and 7 bases lay in between. CDR3 size: 12 residues. The CDR3: CASSSPPETQYF. CDR3 coding DNA: TGTGCCAGCAGTTCCCCCCCAGAGACCCAGTACTTC.

This clonotype was seen at least ten times. The chain has TRBV15 and TRBJ2-1, with TRBD1 matching 10 bases. The CDR3 runs 16 residues. The V gene end was trimmed by 2 bases and the J gene end by 8 bases; junction bases not matched to a gene: 9. Per the germline V gene, CDR1 is LNHNV and CDR2 is YYDKDF (reference sequence). This CDR3 reads CATSRNRDRGSDEQFF. The CDR3 coding sequence is TGTGCCACCAGCAGAAACCGGGACAGGGGTTCCGATGAGCAGTTCTTC.

About this clonotype: One end of the junction is discordant with germline, which a read error may explain. The chain recombines TRBV2 with TRBJ2-7, with 7 nucleotides matching TRBD1. The CDR3 contains 15 residues. Germline CDR1 SNHLY, CDR2 FYNNEI. For the CDR3, the DNA is TGTGTCAGCAGTGAAGCGCCGGGGACAGTCAACGAGCAGTACTTC. Its protein is CVSSEAPGTVNEQYF. Full variable domain (outside the CDR3, taken from reference TRBV2 and TRBJ2-7): EPEVTQTPSHQVTQMGQEVILRCVPISNHLYFYWYRQILGQKVEFLVSFYNNEISEKSEIFDDQFSVERPDGSNFTLKIRSTKLEDSAMYFCVSSEAPGTVNEQYFGPGTRLTVT.

As regards this clonotype: This clone may be a read error of a much larger clone one base away. V is TRBV20-1 and J is TRBJ2-7, with 8 positions matching TRBD2. J gave up 6 bases and V 3 bases, and 7 bases lay outside the gene matches. Germline V gene lookup returns CDR1 DFQATT and CDR2 SNEGSKA (reference sequence). The CDR3 consists of 13 residues. The CDR3 DNA follows: TGCAGTGCTAGTAAACTAGCGGAACTCGAGCAGTACTTC. Its translation: CSASKLAELEQYF.

This clonotype occurred many times. V gene TRBV2 combines with J gene TRBJ1-6, with a possible D match to TRBD1 (5 bases). Looked up from germline, CDR1 is SNHLY and CDR2 is FYNNEI. V shed 9 bases and J shed 7 bases, with 16 bases lying between them. The CDR3 runs 14 residues. As DNA, the CDR3 is TGTGCCAGAAGGCGGTGGGGCCTAAATTCACCCCTCCACTTT. This gives the protein CARRRWGLNSPLHF.

This clonotype has ten or more counts. The chain employs TRBV6-5 and TRBJ1-5; D remains unclear. This CDR3 spans 14 amino acids. From germline, CDR1 is MNHEY and CDR2 SVGAGI. Trimming removed 2 bases at V and 1 base at J, with 6 bases between. The CDR3 region is CASSYMGSNQPQHF. CDR3 in DNA: TGTGCCAGCAGTTACATGGGGAGCAATCAGCCCCAGCATTTT.

In this sample, this clonotype turned up many times. The genes are TRBV10-3 and TRBJ1-2; 8 bases line up with TRBD1. Germline CDR1 reads ENHRY; CDR2 reads SYGVKD. This CDR3 is 12 amino acids long. V was pared by 11 bases and J by 7 bases, with 9 bases of the junction left unmatched. The CDR3 sequence is CAVHQGAFGYTF. CDR3 in DNA: TGTGCCGTCCATCAGGGGGCGTTTGGCTACACCTTC.